This T cell receptor (beta chain) was observed in a study of blood T cell repertoires in COVID-19. Study-level information: Samples of COVID-19 (acute and convalescent) were obtained from the United States, Italy and Spain.

CDR1 is SGHVS, CDR2 FQNEAQ, per germline. This CDR3 comprises 15 residues. V lost 0 bases to trimming and J lost 0 bases, with 6 bases between them. The assay was immunoSEQ multiplex PCR, and TCRdb's table has in-frame clones only and misses some. Altogether some 140,000 clones are present, nearly 80% being singletons, with the ten largest covering under 2%. This TCR was sampled from a man older than 75 with acute or convalescent COVID-19. The sequenced sample was peripheral blood. The chain has TRBV7-8 and TRBJ1-3; D call uncertain. CDR3 coding DNA: TGTGCCAGCAGCTTAGCAACAGTCTCTGGAAACACCATATATTTT. This encodes CASSLATVSGNTIYF.